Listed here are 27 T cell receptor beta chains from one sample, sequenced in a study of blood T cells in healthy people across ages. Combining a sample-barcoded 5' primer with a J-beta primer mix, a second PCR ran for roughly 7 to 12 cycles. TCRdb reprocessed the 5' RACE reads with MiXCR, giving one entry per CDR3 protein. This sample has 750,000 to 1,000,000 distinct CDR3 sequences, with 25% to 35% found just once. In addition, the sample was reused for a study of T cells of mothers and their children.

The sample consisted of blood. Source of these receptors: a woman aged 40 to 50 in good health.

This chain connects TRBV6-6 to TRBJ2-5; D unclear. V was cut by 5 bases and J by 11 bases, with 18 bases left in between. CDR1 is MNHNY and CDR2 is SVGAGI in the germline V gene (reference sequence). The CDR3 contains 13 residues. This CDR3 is CASSIPTRREQYF. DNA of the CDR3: TGTGCCAGCAGTATACCGACCCGGAGAGAGCAGTACTTC.

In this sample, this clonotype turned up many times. The CDR3 bases are TGCAGCGTTGGTGGGCAGGGCAATGAGCAGTTCTTC. This gives the protein CSVGGQGNEQFF. The gene calls are TRBV29-1 and TRBJ2-1, with D possibly matching TRBD1 (5 bases). The CDR3 totals 12 residues. Germline CDR1 and CDR2: SQVTM and ANQGSEA. V lost 4 bases, J lost 6 bases, and 10 bases lay in between.

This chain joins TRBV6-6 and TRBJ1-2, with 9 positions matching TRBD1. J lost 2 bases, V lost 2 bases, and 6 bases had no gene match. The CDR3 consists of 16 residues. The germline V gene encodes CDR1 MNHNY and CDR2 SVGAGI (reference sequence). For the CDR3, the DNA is TGTGCCAGCAGTTACCCACAGGGGGCGGGGAACTATGGCTACACCTTC. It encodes CASSYPQGAGNYGYTF.

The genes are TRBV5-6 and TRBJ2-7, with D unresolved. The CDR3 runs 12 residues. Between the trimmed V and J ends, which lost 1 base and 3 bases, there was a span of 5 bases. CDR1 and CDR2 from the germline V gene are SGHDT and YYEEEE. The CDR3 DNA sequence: TGTGCCAGCAGCTTGCAGCTCTACGAGCAGTACTTC. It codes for CASSLQLYEQYF.

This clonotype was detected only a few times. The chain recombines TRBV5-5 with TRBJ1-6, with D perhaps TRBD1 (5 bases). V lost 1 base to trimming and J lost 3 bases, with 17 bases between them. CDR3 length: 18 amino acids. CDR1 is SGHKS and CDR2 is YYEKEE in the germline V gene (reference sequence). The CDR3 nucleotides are TGTGCCAGCAGCTTGCGGTCGGGGATAGGGGACTATAATTCACCCCTCCACTTT. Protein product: CASSLRSGIGDYNSPLHF.

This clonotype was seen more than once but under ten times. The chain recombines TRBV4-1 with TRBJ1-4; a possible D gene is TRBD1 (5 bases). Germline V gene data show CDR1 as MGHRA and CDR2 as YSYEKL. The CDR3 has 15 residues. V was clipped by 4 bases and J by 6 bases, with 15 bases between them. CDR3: CASSPLGEGDEKLFF. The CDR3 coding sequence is TGCGCCAGCAGCCCCCTTGGGGAAGGGGATGAAAAACTGTTTTTT.

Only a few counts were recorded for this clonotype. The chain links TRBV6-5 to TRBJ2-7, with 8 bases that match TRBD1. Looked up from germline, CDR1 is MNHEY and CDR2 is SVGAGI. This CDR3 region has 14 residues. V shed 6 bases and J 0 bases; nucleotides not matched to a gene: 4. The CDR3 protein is CASRSDRGSYEQYF. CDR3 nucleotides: TGTGCCAGCAGAAGCGACAGGGGCTCCTACGAGCAGTACTTC.

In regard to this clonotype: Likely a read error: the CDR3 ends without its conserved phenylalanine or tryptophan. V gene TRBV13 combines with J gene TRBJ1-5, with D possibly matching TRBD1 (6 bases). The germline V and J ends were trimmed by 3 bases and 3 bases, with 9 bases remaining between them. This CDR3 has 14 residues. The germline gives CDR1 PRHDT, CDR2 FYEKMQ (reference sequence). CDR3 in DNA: TGTGCCAGCAGCTTCGGACAGTCCAATCAGCCCCAGCATTGT. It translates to CASSFGQSNQPQHC.

The CDR3 loop is CSGSGGPTNEQFF. The CDR3, as DNA: TGCAGCGGGAGCGGGGGGCCTACGAATGAGCAGTTCTTC. The chain carries TRBV29-1 and TRBJ2-1, with 9 bases identical to TRBD2. CDR3 length equals 13 residues. After removal of 7 bases from V and 7 bases from J, the junction contained 8 bases not matched to a gene. Germline loops: CDR1 SQVTM, CDR2 ANQGSEA.

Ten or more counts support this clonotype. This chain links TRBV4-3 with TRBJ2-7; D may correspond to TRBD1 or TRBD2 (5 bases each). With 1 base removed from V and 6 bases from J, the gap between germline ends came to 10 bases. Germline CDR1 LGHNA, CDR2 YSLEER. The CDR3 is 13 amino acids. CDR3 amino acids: CASSQGDGTEQYF. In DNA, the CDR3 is TGCGCCAGCAGCCAAGGGGACGGTACCGAGCAGTACTTC.

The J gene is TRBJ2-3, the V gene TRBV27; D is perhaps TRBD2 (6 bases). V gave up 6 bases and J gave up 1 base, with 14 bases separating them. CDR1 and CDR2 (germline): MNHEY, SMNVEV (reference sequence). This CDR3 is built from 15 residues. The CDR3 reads CASRGGGAGTDTQYF. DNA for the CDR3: TGTGCCAGCAGGGGCGGCGGGGCAGGCACAGATACGCAGTATTTT.

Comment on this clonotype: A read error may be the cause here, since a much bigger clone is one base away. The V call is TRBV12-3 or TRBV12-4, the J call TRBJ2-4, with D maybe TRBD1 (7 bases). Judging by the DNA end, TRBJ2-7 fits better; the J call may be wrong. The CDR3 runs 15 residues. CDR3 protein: CASSLQGEVYYEQYF. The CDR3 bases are TGTGCCAGCAGTTTACAGGGGGAGGTATACTACGAGCAGTACTTC.

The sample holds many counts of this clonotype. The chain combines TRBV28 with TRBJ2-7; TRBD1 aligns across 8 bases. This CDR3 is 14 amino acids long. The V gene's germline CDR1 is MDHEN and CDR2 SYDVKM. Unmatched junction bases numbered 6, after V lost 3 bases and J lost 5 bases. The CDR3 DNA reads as TGTGCCAGCAGTTTGTTCAGGGGGCCCCACGAGCAGTACTTC. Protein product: CASSLFRGPHEQYF.

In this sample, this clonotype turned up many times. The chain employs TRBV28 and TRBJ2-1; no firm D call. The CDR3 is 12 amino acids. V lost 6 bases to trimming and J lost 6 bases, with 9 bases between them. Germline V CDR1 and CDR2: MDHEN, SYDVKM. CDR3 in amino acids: CASSLMGNEQFF. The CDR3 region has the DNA TGTGCCAGCAGCTTAATGGGCAATGAGCAGTTCTTC. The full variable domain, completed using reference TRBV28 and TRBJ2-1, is DVKVTQSSRYLVKRTGEKVFLECVQDMDHENMFWYRQDPGLGLRLIYFSYDVKMKEKGDIPEGYSVSREKKERFSLILESASTNQTSMYLCASSLMGNEQFFGPGTRLTVL.

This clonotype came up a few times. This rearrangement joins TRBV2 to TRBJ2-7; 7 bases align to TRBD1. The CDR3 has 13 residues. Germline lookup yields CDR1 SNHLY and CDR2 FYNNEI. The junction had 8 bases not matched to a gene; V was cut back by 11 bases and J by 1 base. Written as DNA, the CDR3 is TGTGCCGGAACCCGGGACAGATCCTACGAGCAGTACTTC. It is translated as CAGTRDRSYEQYF. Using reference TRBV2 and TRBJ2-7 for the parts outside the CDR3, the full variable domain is EPEVTQTPSHQVTQMGQEVILRCVPISNHLYFYWYRQILGQKVEFLVSFYNNEISEKSEIFDDQFSVERPDGSNFTLKIRSTKLEDSAMYFCAGTRDRSYEQYFGPGTRLTVT.

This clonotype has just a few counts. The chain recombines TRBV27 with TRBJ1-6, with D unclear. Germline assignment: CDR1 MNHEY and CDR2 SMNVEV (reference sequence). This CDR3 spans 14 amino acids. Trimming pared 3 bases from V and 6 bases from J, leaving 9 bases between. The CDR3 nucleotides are TGTGCCAGCAGTTTTCTGCGCCCTAATTCACCCCTCCACTTT. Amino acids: CASSFLRPNSPLHF.

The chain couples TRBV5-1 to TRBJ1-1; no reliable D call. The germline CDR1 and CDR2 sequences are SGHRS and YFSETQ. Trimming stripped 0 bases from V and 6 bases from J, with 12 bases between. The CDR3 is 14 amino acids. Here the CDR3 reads CASSLAGASPEAFF. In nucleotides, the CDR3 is TGCGCCAGCAGCTTGGCCGGTGCTAGCCCTGAAGCTTTCTTT. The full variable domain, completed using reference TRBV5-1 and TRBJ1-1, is KAGVTQTPRYLIKTRGQQVTLSCSPISGHRSVSWYQQTPGQGLQFLFEYFSETQRNKGNFPGRFSGRQFSNSRSEMNVSTLELGDSALYLCASSLAGASPEAFFGQGTRLTVV.

The CDR3 region has the DNA TGTGCCAGCAGCCCTCTGACAGGCCAGCAGTACTTC. Protein: CASSPLTGQQYF. The chain carries TRBV5-4 and TRBJ2-7; a weak D match, TRBD1 (6 bases). Germline V lookup: CDR1 SGHNT, CDR2 YYREEE (reference sequence). V gave up 4 bases and J gave up 8 bases, with 13 bases separating them. There are 12 residues in the CDR3.

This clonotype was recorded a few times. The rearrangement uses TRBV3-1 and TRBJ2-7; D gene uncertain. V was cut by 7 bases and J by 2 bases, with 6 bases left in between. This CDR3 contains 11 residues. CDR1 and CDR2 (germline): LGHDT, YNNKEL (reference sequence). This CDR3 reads CASKGTYEQYF. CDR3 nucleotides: TGTGCCAGCAAGGGAACCTACGAGCAGTACTTC.

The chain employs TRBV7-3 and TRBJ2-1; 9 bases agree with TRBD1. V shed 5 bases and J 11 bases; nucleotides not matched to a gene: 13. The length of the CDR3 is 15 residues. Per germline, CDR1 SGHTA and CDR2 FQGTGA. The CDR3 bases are TGTGCCAGCAGCCCTACCTCCGGGACAGGGCAACAGCAGTTCTTC. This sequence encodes CASSPTSGTGQQQFF.

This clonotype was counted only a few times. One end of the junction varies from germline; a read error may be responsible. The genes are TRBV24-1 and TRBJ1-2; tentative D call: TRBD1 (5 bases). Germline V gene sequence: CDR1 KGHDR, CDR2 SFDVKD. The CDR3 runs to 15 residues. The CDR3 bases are TGTGTCACCAGTGGCGGGGCGGAACGGCGCTATGGCTACACCTTC. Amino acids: CVTSGGAERRYGYTF.

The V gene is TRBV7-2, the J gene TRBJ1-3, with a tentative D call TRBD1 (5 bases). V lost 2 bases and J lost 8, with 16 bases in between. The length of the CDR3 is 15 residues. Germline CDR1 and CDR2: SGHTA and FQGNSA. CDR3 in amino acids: CASSLSAGWGDTIYF. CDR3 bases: TGTGCCAGCAGCTTATCTGCAGGGTGGGGGGACACCATATATTTT.

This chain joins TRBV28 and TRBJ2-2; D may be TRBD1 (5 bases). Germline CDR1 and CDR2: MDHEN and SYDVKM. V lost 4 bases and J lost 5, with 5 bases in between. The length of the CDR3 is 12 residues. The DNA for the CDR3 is TGTGCCAGCAGTTGGACAACCGGGGAGCTGTTTTTT. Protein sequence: CASSWTTGELFF.

The CDR3 DNA reads TGCGCCAGCAGCTTGGCCGGACTAGCGGGGGGGCAACACGAGCAGTACTTC. Translation gives CASSLAGLAGGQHEQYF. This rearrangement joins TRBV5-1 to TRBJ2-7, with 15 bases aligning to TRBD2. With 0 bases clipped from V and 5 bases from J, the junction kept 6 bases outside the gene matches. From germline, CDR1 is SGHRS and CDR2 YFSETQ. CDR3 length equals 17 residues.

The CDR3 DNA follows: TGCAGTGCCACCGAGGGGTCCCCAGAGGGCACTGAAGCTTTCTTT. Encoded protein: CSATEGSPEGTEAFF. The chain carries TRBV20-1 and TRBJ1-1, with D possibly being TRBD1 (5 bases). The germline CDR1 and CDR2 sequences are DFQATT and SNEGSKA (reference sequence). The CDR3 loop spans 15 amino acids. The V end lost 6 bases, the J end lost 4 bases, and 21 bases lay between the germline ends.

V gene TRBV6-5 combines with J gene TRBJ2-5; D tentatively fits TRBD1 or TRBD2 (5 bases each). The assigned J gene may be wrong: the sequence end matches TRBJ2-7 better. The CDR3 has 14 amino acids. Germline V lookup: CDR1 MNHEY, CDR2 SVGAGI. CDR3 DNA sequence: TGTGCCAGCAGTTACGCTATTCCGAGGGGCGAGCAGTACTTC. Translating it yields CASSYAIPRGEQYF.

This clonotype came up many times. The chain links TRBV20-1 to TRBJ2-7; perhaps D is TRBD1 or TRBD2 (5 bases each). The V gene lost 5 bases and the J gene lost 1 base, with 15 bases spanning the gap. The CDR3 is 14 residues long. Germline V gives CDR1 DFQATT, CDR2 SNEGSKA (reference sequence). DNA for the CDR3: TGCAGTGCTGTCCCGGGACGCCTATCCTACGAGCAGTACTTC. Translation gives CSAVPGRLSYEQYF.